A few counts support the clone carrying this T cell receptor beta chain. TCRdb called the PCR reads again in MiXCR, with one record for every CDR3 protein. This sample has more than 25,000 distinct CDR3 sequences, with about 50% found just once. These data are taken from a study of CD4 and CD8 cells across lung adenocarcinoma regions. V was pared by 1 base and J by 5 bases, with 19 bases between. CDR1 and CDR2 from the germline V gene are MGHRA and YSYEKL. The CDR3 length is 17 residues. The sequencing input was CD8+ T cells from the center of a lung tumor. The sequence was collected from a male donor with lung adenocarcinoma. The CD4 and CD8 labels of this study may be unreliable. This chain connects TRBV4-1 to TRBJ2-3, with D tentatively TRBD1 or TRBD2 (5 bases each). CDR3 coding DNA: TGCGCCAGCAGCCAAGCCCCCAGCGGCCGGGGCGGAGATACGCAGTATTTT. This gives the protein CASSQAPSGRGGDTQYF.